This TCR beta chain is from a study of metastatic and nonmetastatic thyroid tumors. Study-level points and caveats: TCR beta diversity was reportedly significantly higher in malignant thyroid tumors than benign nodules, in blood and tumor.

Regarding this clone: Antigen: not known. Other DNA sequences from this sample encode an identical CDR3 as well.

This CDR3 has 12 amino acids. The V gene lost 6 bases and the J gene lost 7 bases, with 14 bases spanning the gap. Germline lookup yields CDR1 SGHTS and CDR2 YDEGEE. Among the patients, none had received any treatment before thyroid surgery. TCRdb re-clonotyped the PCR reads via MiXCR. The sample carries roughly 38,000 clones, 15% to 20% recorded once. The chain is built from TRBV5-8 and TRBJ2-7; no clear D gene. This receptor was obtained from a female donor with papillary thyroid cancer or a benign thyroid nodule (not recorded which). Some clones in this sample may be carry-over from other donors' samples. The sequencing input was blood. CDR3 sequence reads: CASISGPQEQYF. The CDR3 DNA is TGTGCCAGCATCTCAGGACCCCAGGAGCAGTACTTC.